Sequencing of this T cell receptor beta chain was carried out in a study of blood T cells in healthy people across ages. Study conclusions and caveats: Diversity estimates from one million T cells were considered underestimates.

Each donor was a healthy Caucasian individual from Russia, aged 6 to 90. On this clonotype itself: Its antigen is unidentified.

Combining a sample-barcoded 5' primer with a J-beta primer mix, a second PCR ran for about 7 to 11 cycles. TCRdb ran MiXCR on the 5' RACE reads and lists one entry per CDR3 protein. This table has more than 1 million distinct CDR3 sequences, 45% appearing once. Sequencing was done on a sample of blood. This receptor was identified in a woman aged 60-70 years in good health.

The CDR3 is CASSYSGQLGGYTF. For the CDR3, the DNA is TGTGCCAGCAGTTACTCGGGACAGTTGGGCGGCTACACCTTC. The chain uses TRBV6-5 and TRBJ1-2; 7 bases match TRBD1. CDR1 MNHEY and CDR2 SVGAGI come from the germline V gene. Trimming at V came to 0 bases and at J to 8 bases, leaving 6 bases not matched to a gene. This CDR3 is 14 amino acids long.